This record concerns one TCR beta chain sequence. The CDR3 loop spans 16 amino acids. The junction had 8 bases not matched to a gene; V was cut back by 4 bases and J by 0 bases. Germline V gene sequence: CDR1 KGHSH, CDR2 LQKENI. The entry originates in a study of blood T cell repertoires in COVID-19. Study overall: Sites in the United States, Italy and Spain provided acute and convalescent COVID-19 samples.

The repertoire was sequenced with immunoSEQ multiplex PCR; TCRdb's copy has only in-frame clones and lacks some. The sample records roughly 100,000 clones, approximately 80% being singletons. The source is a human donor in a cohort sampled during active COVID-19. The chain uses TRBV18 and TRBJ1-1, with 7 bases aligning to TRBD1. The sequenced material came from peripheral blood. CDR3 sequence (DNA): TGTGCCAGCTCACTCCGGACGACAGGGATGAACACTGAAGCTTTCTTT. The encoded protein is CASSLRTTGMNTEAFF.